The 10 T cell receptor beta chains below all came from one sample that was sequenced in a study of blood T cell repertoires in COVID-19. Repertoires were generated with immunoSEQ multiplex PCR, while TCRdb's copy carries only in-frame clones and drops some. Of approximately 120,000 clones detected, 83% appear once; the ten largest clones hold 5.5% to 6%. Sequenced material: peripheral blood. The origin of the receptors is an older man with active or convalescent COVID-19.

This clone has only one observation. The chain joins TRBV5-1 to TRBJ2-3; TRBD2 matches 10 bases. The germline CDR1 and CDR2 sequences are SGHRS and YFSETQ. The CDR3 extends over 16 amino acids. V lost 4 bases to trimming and J lost 0 bases; unmatched junction nucleotides: 5. CDR3 bases: TGCGCCAGCAGCGAGCAGGGACTAGCGAGCACAGATACGCAGTATTTT. This codes for CASSEQGLASTDTQYF.

The rearrangement uses TRBV3-1 (or the pseudogene TRBV3-2) and TRBJ1-4; 8 bases are a match to TRBD1. The CDR3 is 16 residues long. The ends lost 4 bases at V and 0 bases at J; junction bases unmatched: 4. The germline CDR1 and CDR2 sequences are LGHDT and YNNKEL (reference sequence). Written as DNA, the CDR3 is TGTGCCAGCAGCCCGCAGGGGGCTTCAACTAATGAAAAACTGTTTTTT. Its protein is CASSPQGASTNEKLFF.

This chain joins TRBV29-1 and TRBJ1-2; no firm D call. The ends were cut back, 3 bases at V and 6 bases at J, with 17 bases in the middle. The germline gives CDR1 SQVTM, CDR2 ANQGSEA. This CDR3 region has 14 residues. For the CDR3, the DNA is TGCAGCGTTGATAGCTCATACGACGCCGATGGCTACACCTTC. The encoded protein is CSVDSSYDADGYTF.

The chain couples TRBV5-6 to TRBJ2-5; 7 nucleotides line up with TRBD2. Germline V gives CDR1 SGHDT, CDR2 YYEEEE. The trim removed 5 bases at V and 1 base at J, leaving 11 bases unmatched. The CDR3 spans 16 residues. CDR3 DNA sequence: TGTGCCAGCAGTTTTGGGACTATCAGGAGCCAAGAGACCCAGTACTTC. It yields the protein CASSFGTIRSQETQYF. Complete variable domain (other parts from reference TRBV5-6 and TRBJ2-5): DAGVTQSPTHLIKTRGQQVTLRCSPKSGHDTVSWYQQALGQGPQFIFQYYEEEERQRGNFPDRFSGHQFPNYSSELNVNALLLGDSALYLCASSFGTIRSQETQYFGPGTRLLVL.

J is TRBJ2-7 and V is TRBV3-1 (or the pseudogene TRBV3-2), with D possibly matching TRBD1 (5 bases). The CDR3 covers 11 residues. Germline lookup yields CDR1 LGHDT and CDR2 YNNKEL (reference sequence). The V gene lost 8 bases and the J gene lost 3 bases, with 8 bases spanning the gap. The CDR3 region is CASAQGYEQYF. In DNA, the CDR3 is TGTGCCAGCGCTCAGGGCTACGAGCAGTACTTC.

This clone was counted once. This chain connects TRBV2 to TRBJ2-3; 8 bases line up with TRBD1. Trimming took 8 bases from V and 3 from J; bases not matched to a gene: 10. The CDR3 spans 15 residues. CDR1 is SNHLY, CDR2 FYNNEI, per germline. CDR3 loop: CASGQGAGRTDTQYF. The CDR3 coding sequence is TGTGCCAGCGGCCAGGGGGCGGGCAGGACAGATACGCAGTATTTT.

The chain combines TRBV6-2 or TRBV6-3 with TRBJ1-1, with 9 bases identical to TRBD1. Trimming at V came to 0 bases and at J to 4 bases, leaving 6 bases not matched to a gene. The germline CDR1 and CDR2 sequences are MNHEY and SVGEGT. There are 16 residues in the CDR3. The chain's CDR3 is CASSYSIDRGITEAFF. In nucleotides, the CDR3 is TGTGCCAGCAGTTACTCGATAGACAGGGGGATCACTGAAGCTTTCTTT.

V and J are TRBV7-9 and TRBJ1-4; 7 bases agree with TRBD1. Trimming at V came to 8 bases and at J to 5 bases, leaving 11 bases not matched to a gene. Germline V gene lookup returns CDR1 SEHNR and CDR2 FQNEAQ (reference sequence). There are 15 residues in the CDR3. This CDR3 is CASAYDRAANEKLFF. The CDR3 coding sequence is TGTGCCAGCGCCTATGACAGGGCCGCAAATGAAAAACTGTTTTTT.

The J gene is TRBJ2-1, the V gene TRBV7-2; 8 bases line up with TRBD2. Germline V gene sequence: CDR1 SGHTA, CDR2 FQGNSA. Losses at the gene ends were 1 base for V and 15 bases for J; bases not matched to a gene: 11. The length of the CDR3 is 14 residues. As DNA, the CDR3 is TGTGCCAGCAGCTTAGGGTTAATTAGCGGGGAGGTGTTCTTC. This encodes CASSLGLISGEVFF.

This chain connects TRBV5-8 to TRBJ2-7, with TRBD2 as a possible D gene (5 bases). Germline-derived CDR1 and CDR2 are SGHTS and YDEGEE. Trimming took off 0 bases at V and 4 bases at J, with 14 bases between the two ends. This CDR3 has 15 residues. CDR3 region: CASSLEVLAGYEQYF. In DNA, the CDR3 is TGTGCCAGCAGCTTGGAAGTGCTAGCCGGGTACGAGCAGTACTTC.